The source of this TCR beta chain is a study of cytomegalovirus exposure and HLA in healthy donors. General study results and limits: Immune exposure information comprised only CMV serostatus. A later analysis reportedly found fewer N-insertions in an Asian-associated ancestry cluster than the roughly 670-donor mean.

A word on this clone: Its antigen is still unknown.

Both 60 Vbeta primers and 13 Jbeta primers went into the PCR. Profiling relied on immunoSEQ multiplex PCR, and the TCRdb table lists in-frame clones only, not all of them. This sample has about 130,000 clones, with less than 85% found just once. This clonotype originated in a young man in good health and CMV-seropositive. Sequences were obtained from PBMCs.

The CDR3 DNA follows: TGCGCCAGCAGCCAATACAGGGGCAAAGGACCCTACGAGCAGTACTTC. It yields the protein CASSQYRGKGPYEQYF. J is TRBJ2-7 and V is TRBV4-1; 7 nucleotides match TRBD1. CDR1 and CDR2 (germline): MGHRA, YSYEKL. The junction had 9 bases not matched to a gene; V was cut back by 2 bases and J by 2 bases. CDR3 length: 16 amino acids.